The 29 T cell receptor beta chains reported below all come from one sample, sequenced in a study of identical twins. TCRdb re-called the 5' RACE reads with MiXCR, one entry per CDR3 protein. The sample consists of roughly 470,000 distinct CDR3 sequences, 14% of them appearing once. These data also formed part of another study, on yellow fever vaccine responses in identical twins.

Sequenced material: CD4+ T cells sorted from blood. The receptors here all came from a woman aged 18-29 years in good health.

This clonotype was found a few times. The CDR3 loop reads CASSLEGYEQFF. DNA of the CDR3: TGCGCCAGCAGCTTGGAGGGGTATGAGCAGTTCTTC. This sequence joins TRBV5-1 and TRBJ2-1, with D possibly matching TRBD1 (5 bases). V gave up 0 bases and J gave up 8 bases, with 6 bases separating them. The germline V gene encodes CDR1 SGHRS and CDR2 YFSETQ. The CDR3 covers 12 residues.

This clonotype was seen a few times. This chain links TRBV11-2 with TRBJ2-3; 9 positions agree with TRBD2. V gave up 1 base and J gave up 5 bases; unmatched junction bases: 13. The CDR3 runs 18 residues. Germline V gene data show CDR1 as SGHAT and CDR2 as FQNNGV. The CDR3 sequence is CASSLVGTAGGREDTQYF. The CDR3 DNA sequence: TGTGCCAGCAGCTTAGTGGGGACGGCGGGGGGGCGAGAAGATACGCAGTATTTT.

The J gene is TRBJ2-3, the V gene TRBV5-1; the D call may be TRBD1 or TRBD2 (5 bases each). V was trimmed by 0 bases and J by 4 bases, leaving 9 bases between them. Germline values: CDR1 SGHRS, CDR2 YFSETQ. This CDR3 contains 14 residues. CDR3 loop: CASSLGPGPDTQYF. DNA for the CDR3: TGCGCCAGCAGCTTGGGTCCGGGGCCAGATACGCAGTATTTT.

This clonotype has more than one count but fewer than ten. V is TRBV20-1 and J is TRBJ2-1; 7 bases map to TRBD2. J was trimmed by 5 bases and V by 4 bases; bases with no gene match: 5. Germline V gives CDR1 DFQATT, CDR2 SNEGSKA (reference sequence). CDR3 length: 13 amino acids. CDR3 in DNA: TGCAGTGCTATATCGACTAGCCACAATGAGCAGTTCTTC. Its translation is CSAISTSHNEQFF.

In its sample, this clonotype was seen a few times. The chain has TRBV5-1 and TRBJ2-7; D is perhaps TRBD1 or TRBD2 (7 bases each). Trimming cost V 2 bases and J 0 bases, with 15 bases left between them. Germline V gene data show CDR1 as SGHRS and CDR2 as YFSETQ. This CDR3 contains 16 residues. The CDR3 reads CASSFQGGVNSYEQYF. CDR3 DNA: TGCGCCAGCAGCTTCCAGGGGGGGGTGAACTCCTACGAGCAGTACTTC.

There are a few counts of this clonotype. The chain combines TRBV5-1 with TRBJ2-7; D might be TRBD2 (5 bases). V gave up 6 bases and J gave up 0 bases, with 13 bases separating them. Germline CDR1 reads SGHRS; CDR2 reads YFSETQ. The CDR3 contains 14 residues. The CDR3 region has the DNA TGCGCCAGCAACCCGGCGGGCCTCTCCTACGAGCAGTACTTC. It yields the protein CASNPAGLSYEQYF.

This clonotype was observed a few times. The chain uses TRBV7-2 and TRBJ2-7, with TRBD1 matching over 8 bases. This CDR3 spans 14 amino acids. V lost 5 bases and J lost 0; bases outside the gene matches: 3. The germline V gene encodes CDR1 SGHTA and CDR2 FQGNSA. CDR3 in DNA: TGTGCCAGCAGCCGGGGACAGGTCTCCTACGAGCAGTACTTC. It is translated as CASSRGQVSYEQYF.

The CDR3 region is CASSQDIPGRVGELFF. Written as DNA, the CDR3 is TGTGCCAGCAGCCAAGATATCCCGGGACGGGTCGGGGAGCTGTTTTTT. The chain is built from TRBV4-2 and TRBJ2-2; perhaps D is TRBD1 or TRBD2 (5 bases each). This CDR3 is 16 amino acids long. Trimming left V 0 bases short and J 7 bases short, with 15 bases between. CDR1 LGHNA and CDR2 YNFKEQ come from the germline V gene.

This clonotype was counted a few times. The rearrangement joins TRBV5-1 to TRBJ2-3, with TRBD1 identical over 8 bases. In germline, CDR1 is SGHRS, CDR2 YFSETQ. This CDR3 comprises 15 residues. Germline trimming cut 4 bases from V and 4 bases from J; bases unmatched to any gene: 8. In DNA form, the CDR3 reads TGCGCCAGCAGCGGCAGGACAGGGCGGCCAGATACGCAGTATTTT. This sequence encodes CASSGRTGRPDTQYF.

The rearrangement uses TRBV15 and TRBJ2-3; the match to TRBD1 covers 9 bases. The V and J ends lost 4 bases and 1 base, in that order; junction bases with no gene match: 6. This CDR3 is built from 16 residues. The germline V gene encodes CDR1 LNHNV and CDR2 YYDKDF (reference sequence). The CDR3 DNA sequence: TGTGCCACCAGCAAAAGGACAGGGGTAGGCACAGATACGCAGTATTTT. Its translation: CATSKRTGVGTDTQYF.

The chain carries TRBV6-1 and TRBJ2-1, with a possible D match to TRBD2 (6 bases). CDR3 size: 15 residues. Looked up from germline, CDR1 is MNHNS and CDR2 is SASEGT. Trimming removed 6 bases from V and 3 bases from J, with 15 bases in between. The CDR3 spells CASRSGRGNYNEQFF. The CDR3 DNA follows: TGTGCCAGCAGGTCGGGACGGGGGAACTACAATGAGCAGTTCTTC.

In this sample, this clonotype turned up many times. The V call is TRBV7-9, the J call TRBJ1-1, with TRBD1 as a possible D gene (6 bases). The V gene lost 1 base and the J gene lost 3 bases, with 6 bases spanning the gap. The CDR3 spans 13 residues. In germline, CDR1 is SEHNR, CDR2 FQNEAQ (reference sequence). The CDR3 protein is CASSLDRDTEAFF. DNA for the CDR3: TGTGCCAGCAGCTTAGACAGGGACACTGAAGCTTTCTTT. Drawing the rest from reference TRBV7-9 and TRBJ1-1, the complete variable domain is DTGVSQNPRHKITKRGQNVTFRCDPISEHNRLYWYRQTLGQGPEFLTYFQNEAQLEKSRLLSDRFSAERPKGSFSTLEIQRTEQGDSAMYLCASSLDRDTEAFFGQGTRLTVV.

The sample holds a few counts of this clonotype. The V call is TRBV6-2 or TRBV6-3, the J call TRBJ1-1; a weak D match, TRBD1 (6 bases). Deletions cut 2 bases from V and 10 bases from J, with 14 bases between. CDR1 and CDR2 from the germline V gene are MNHEY and SVGEGT. The CDR3 sequence is 13 residues long. The CDR3 sequence: CASSYAGALGAFF. The CDR3 DNA reads TGTGCCAGCAGTTACGCAGGGGCGCTGGGAGCTTTCTTT.

This clonotype came up many times. The chain combines TRBV7-9 with TRBJ2-7; a possible D gene is TRBD2 (6 bases). Germline CDR1 and CDR2: SEHNR and FQNEAQ (reference sequence). V was shortened by 5 bases and J by 0 bases, with 20 bases between the two germline ends. CDR3 length: 17 amino acids. The CDR3 sequence is CASSQHRDWRSSYEQYF. Written as DNA, the CDR3 is TGTGCCAGCAGCCAGCACCGGGACTGGAGGAGCTCCTACGAGCAGTACTTC.

The chain combines TRBV24-1 with TRBJ2-2; no clear D. With 2 bases removed from V and 10 bases from J, the gap between germline ends came to 10 bases. Per germline, CDR1 KGHDR and CDR2 SFDVKD. The length of the CDR3 is 13 residues. The DNA of the CDR3 is TGTGCCACCAGTGATTCCCCAACCCAGGAGCTGTTTTTT. This translates into CATSDSPTQELFF.

This clonotype was picked up many times. The V gene is TRBV12-3 or TRBV12-4, the J gene TRBJ1-2; no reliable D call. The CDR3 has 13 amino acids. Between the trimmed V and J ends, which lost 2 bases and 1 base, there was a span of 5 bases. In DNA form, the CDR3 reads TGTGCCAGCAGTTTAAACATTAACTATGGCTACACCTTC. Translating it yields CASSLNINYGYTF.

This clonotype was observed a few times. The chain employs TRBV14 and TRBJ2-1; possible D gene TRBD2, 5 bases. Deletions cut 4 bases from V and 0 bases from J, with 16 bases between. CDR3 length: 17 amino acids. CDR1 and CDR2 (germline): SGHDN, FVKESK. The CDR3 coding sequence is TGTGCCAGCAGCCCCACTCCCCGAGGGAGCTCCTACAATGAGCAGTTCTTC. Encoded protein: CASSPTPRGSSYNEQFF.

The chain uses TRBV5-6 and TRBJ2-6, with 10 bases matching TRBD1. Per the germline V gene, CDR1 is SGHDT and CDR2 is YYEEEE. Trimming removed 4 bases from V and 1 base from J; junction bases left unmatched: 8. CDR3 length equals 18 residues. CDR3 region: CASSLGQGVLSGANVLTF. The DNA for the CDR3 is TGTGCCAGCAGCCTAGGACAGGGGGTACTTTCTGGGGCCAACGTCCTGACTTTC.

The CDR3 loop reads CSATSSVSTDTQYF. The DNA for the CDR3 is TGCAGTGCTACTTCTAGCGTTAGCACAGATACGCAGTATTTT. The chain couples TRBV20-1 to TRBJ2-3; D possibly corresponds to TRBD2 (6 bases). CDR1 is DFQATT and CDR2 is SNEGSKA in the germline V gene (reference sequence). The CDR3 sequence is 14 residues long. Trimming removed 4 bases at V and 0 bases at J, with 11 bases between.

In its sample, this clonotype was seen many times. This sequence joins TRBV6-5 and TRBJ1-1; D unresolved. This CDR3 spans 11 amino acids. Per the germline V gene, CDR1 is MNHEY and CDR2 is SVGAGI. The V end lost 4 bases, the J end lost 3 bases, and 3 bases lay between the germline ends. As DNA, the CDR3 is TGTGCCAGCAGTTCATACACTGAAGCTTTCTTT. Protein: CASSSYTEAFF.

This clonotype was seen at least ten times. In DNA form, the CDR3 reads TGCAGTGCTAGCCTACCTCGGGGACAGCTCTACGAGCAGTACTTC. This gives the protein CSASLPRGQLYEQYF. This chain uses TRBV20-1 with TRBJ2-7; 7 bases map to TRBD1. The germline V gene encodes CDR1 DFQATT and CDR2 SNEGSKA (reference sequence). The ends lost 3 bases at V and 3 bases at J; junction bases unmatched: 11. This CDR3 spans 15 amino acids.

This chain connects TRBV7-2 to TRBJ1-1; D unresolved. V lost 4 bases and J 8 bases, leaving 8 bases between the germline ends. The V gene's germline CDR1 is SGHTA and CDR2 FQGNSA. CDR3 size: 11 residues. The CDR3 coding sequence is TGTGCCAGCAGCTACACTACGGAAGCTTTCTTT. Protein: CASSYTTEAFF.

J is TRBJ2-7 and V is TRBV19, with D perhaps matching TRBD2 (6 bases). The CDR3 totals 14 residues. CDR1 is LNHDA, CDR2 SQIVND, per germline (reference sequence). V gave up 3 bases and J gave up 2 bases, with 11 bases separating them. CDR3 coding DNA: TGTGCCAGTAGTATGGGAGGTTCCGCCTACGAGCAGTACTTC. It yields the protein CASSMGGSAYEQYF.

This clonotype has a count of ten or more. The chain links TRBV5-1 to TRBJ2-7; no clear D. Germline V gene data show CDR1 as SGHRS and CDR2 as YFSETQ. The germline V and J ends were trimmed by 0 bases and 2 bases, with 9 bases remaining between them. The CDR3 consists of 14 residues. The CDR3 is CASSLEGLPYEQYF. The CDR3 coding sequence is TGCGCCAGCAGCTTGGAAGGGTTACCCTACGAGCAGTACTTC.

The V and J genes are TRBV5-1 and TRBJ2-5; 10 bases are shared with TRBD2. V dropped 0 bases and J dropped 0; count of bases not matched to a gene: 8. Germline V gene lookup returns CDR1 SGHRS and CDR2 YFSETQ. The CDR3 covers 18 residues. CDR3 sequence: CASSLGRSGGLNQETQYF. The CDR3 DNA follows: TGCGCCAGCAGCTTGGGGCGTAGCGGGGGGCTGAACCAAGAGACCCAGTACTTC. The full variable domain, in which reference TRBV5-1 and TRBJ2-5 provide the parts outside the CDR3, is KAGVTQTPRYLIKTRGQQVTLSCSPISGHRSVSWYQQTPGQGLQFLFEYFSETQRNKGNFPGRFSGRQFSNSRSEMNVSTLELGDSALYLCASSLGRSGGLNQETQYFGPGTRLLVL.

The chain carries TRBV10-3 and TRBJ1-2, with D possibly matching TRBD1 (6 bases). Trimming took 7 bases from V and 4 from J, leaving 13 bases between them. The CDR3 length is 13 residues. Germline-derived CDR1 and CDR2 are ENHRY and SYGVKD. In nucleotides, the CDR3 is TGTGCCATCACCGCAGGGACAAGCTATGGCTACACCTTC. It codes for CAITAGTSYGYTF.

This clonotype was found a few times. The V call is TRBV7-8, the J call TRBJ2-1; TRBD1 agrees at 7 bases. The germline V gene has CDR1 SGHVS and CDR2 FQNEAQ. Trimming removed 4 bases from V and 2 bases from J; junction bases left unmatched: 5. The CDR3 runs 15 residues. Here the CDR3 DNA reads TGTGCCAGCAGCTCCGACAGGGCCGCCTACAATGAGCAGTTCTTC. Its protein is CASSSDRAAYNEQFF.

The V call is TRBV29-1, the J call TRBJ1-2; D perhaps matches TRBD1 (5 bases). Germline V gene lookup returns CDR1 SQVTM and CDR2 ANQGSEA. The CDR3 sequence is 15 residues long. The V gene lost 5 bases and the J gene lost 1 base, with 17 bases spanning the gap. This chain's CDR3 is CSVSPGLGFNYGYTF. The DNA of the CDR3 is TGCAGCGTTTCCCCAGGGTTGGGGTTTAACTATGGCTACACCTTC.

This clonotype was counted a few times. The chain links TRBV5-1 to TRBJ1-5; D remains unclear. V lost 3 bases and J lost 4, with 14 bases in between. Germline loops: CDR1 SGHRS, CDR2 YFSETQ. This CDR3 has 15 amino acids. The CDR3 bases are TGCGCCAGCAGCTCCGACGGGAACAATAATCAGCCCCAGCATTTT. This codes for CASSSDGNNNQPQHF.